This TCR beta chain was sequenced during a study of blood T cells in healthy people across ages. Whole-study results and caveats: Age brought a roughly linear fall in TCR beta diversity measured per million T cells. Aged donors had fewer naive CD4+ cells and lower diversity than long-lived donors.

Alongside a J-beta primer mix, a sample-barcoded 5' primer served in a second PCR lasting about 7 to 11 cycles. MiXCR, run by TCRdb on the 5' RACE reads, gives a single entry per CDR3 protein. The sample yields 650,000 to 1,000,000 distinct CDR3 sequences, 30% to 45% seen once. For this clonotype: The antigen is not known.

Germline CDR1 and CDR2: SEHNR and FQNEAQ (reference sequence). The CDR3 contains 11 residues. V was trimmed by 5 bases and J by 4 bases, leaving 5 bases between them. Sequenced sample: blood. This TCR derives from a man between 18 and 29 years old in good health. The V call is TRBV7-9, the J call TRBJ1-2; unclear D gene. CDR3 coding DNA: TGTGCCAGCAGCCCTCCCTATGGCTACACCTTC. Translated: CASSPPYGYTF.